Presented here are 28 T cell receptor beta chains from one specimen sequenced in a study of OX40 agonist ivuxolimab in advanced cancers. Clones were sequenced by immunoSEQ multiplex PCR, and TCRdb holds only the in-frame ones, with some missing. Among 55,000 to 65,000 clones listed, 85% were seen once. Sequenced material: CD4+ or CD8+ T cells sorted from blood, taken in a trial of the OX40 agonist ivuxolimab. The receptors derive from an adult with an advanced solid tumor such as melanoma, head and neck, liver or kidney cancer.

J is TRBJ1-5 and V is TRBV5-1; 9 bases are shared with TRBD1. Per germline, CDR1 SGHRS and CDR2 YFSETQ. The CDR3 covers 15 residues. With 4 bases clipped from V and 2 bases from J, the junction kept 4 bases outside the gene matches. CDR3 nucleotides: TGCGCCAGCAGCCCGGGACAGGGACGCAATCAGCCCCAGCATTTT. This gives the protein CASSPGQGRNQPQHF.

J is TRBJ2-1 and V is TRBV2; 9 bases map to TRBD1. V lost 8 bases and J lost 13; bases outside the gene matches: 6. Germline V gives CDR1 SNHLY, CDR2 FYNNEI. There are 11 residues in the CDR3. The CDR3 coding sequence is TGTGCCAGCCTTGGGACAGGGAGACAGTTCTTC. This encodes CASLGTGRQFF.

V gene TRBV6-5 combines with J gene TRBJ2-1; D perhaps matches TRBD1 (6 bases). The CDR3 covers 14 residues. Per the germline V gene, CDR1 is MNHEY and CDR2 is SVGAGI. Trimming shortened V by 5 bases and J by 7 bases, and 15 bases separated the two germline ends. CDR3 loop: CASSPGQIFNEQFF. The CDR3 bases are TGTGCCAGCAGTCCCGGACAGATTTTTAATGAGCAGTTCTTC.

V usage is TRBV10-1 and J usage is TRBJ1-1, with 7 bases matching TRBD1. The junction had 1 base not matched to a gene; V was cut back by 4 bases and J by 5 bases. Germline CDR1 reads WNHNN; CDR2 reads SYGVQD (reference sequence). CDR3 size: 12 residues. The CDR3 spells CASSAGGTEAFF. Written as DNA, the CDR3 is TGCGCCAGCAGTGCAGGGGGAACTGAAGCTTTCTTT.

As for this clone: In the same sample, other DNA sequences code for this CDR3. The rearrangement links TRBV9 to TRBJ2-3; D is uncertain. Per the germline V gene, CDR1 is SGDLS and CDR2 is YYNGEE. The CDR3 is 14 residues long. V lost 0 bases, J lost 0 bases, and 5 bases lay in between. In nucleotides, the CDR3 is TGTGCCAGCAGCGTAGATGGTAGCACAGATACGCAGTATTTT. Translating gives CASSVDGSTDTQYF. Full variable domain (outside the CDR3, taken from reference TRBV9 and TRBJ2-3): DSGVTQTPKHLITATGQRVTLRCSPRSGDLSVYWYQQSLDQGLQFLIQYYNGEERAKGNILERFSAQQFPDLHSELNLSSLELGDSALYFCASSVDGSTDTQYFGPGTRLTVL.

The V gene is TRBV2, the J gene TRBJ2-5; 10 bases match TRBD2. The CDR3 runs to 17 residues. The V and J ends lost 4 bases and 5 bases, in that order; junction bases with no gene match: 13. CDR1 is SNHLY and CDR2 is FYNNEI in the germline V gene. CDR3 bases: TGTGCCAGCAGTGGGCTCGGCCTAGCGGGAGACGGCGAGACCCAGTACTTC. Translation gives CASSGLGLAGDGETQYF.

This chain joins TRBV11-2 and TRBJ2-7; no definite D call. The CDR3 has 12 residues. Per germline, CDR1 SGHAT and CDR2 FQNNGV. V was clipped by 5 bases and J by 0 bases, with 5 bases between them. CDR3 protein: CASSRISYEQYF. CDR3 coding DNA: TGTGCCAGCAGCCGGATCTCCTACGAGCAGTACTTC. Together with reference TRBV11-2 and TRBJ2-7, the CDR3 gives the full variable domain: EAGVAQSPRYKIIEKRQSVAFWCNPISGHATLYWYQQILGQGPKLLIQFQNNGVVDDSQLPKDRFSAERLKGVDSTLKIQPAKLEDSAVYLCASSRISYEQYFGPGTRLTVT.

In nucleotides, the CDR3 is TGCGCCAGCAGCCCAACCCTAAGGACAGGGCAAGAGACCCAGTACTTC. Protein product: CASSPTLRTGQETQYF. The V gene is TRBV5-1, the J gene TRBJ2-5; 8 bases agree with TRBD1. Germline assignment: CDR1 SGHRS and CDR2 YFSETQ. The CDR3 contains 16 residues. V gave up 4 bases and J gave up 2 bases; unmatched junction bases: 10.

This chain uses TRBV2 with TRBJ1-5; D is undetermined. The CDR3 runs 15 residues. V was cut by 8 bases and J by 5 bases, with 19 bases left in between. Germline V CDR1 and CDR2: SNHLY, FYNNEI. CDR3: CASPDPVPGDQPQHF. In DNA, the CDR3 is TGTGCCAGCCCAGACCCCGTGCCTGGGGATCAGCCCCAGCATTTT.

V usage is TRBV19 and J usage is TRBJ2-7; TRBD1 might be the D (5 bases). Trimming took off 4 bases at V and 3 bases at J, with 10 bases between the two ends. The CDR3 extends over 13 amino acids. Germline CDR1 and CDR2: LNHDA and SQIVND (reference sequence). The CDR3 DNA reads TGTGCCAGTAGTAACAACAGGTTCTACGAGCAGTACTTC. Amino acid sequence: CASSNNRFYEQYF.

The chain uses TRBV6-1 and TRBJ2-7; D gene unclear. Trimming cost V 2 bases and J 2 bases, with 7 bases left between them. From germline, CDR1 is MNHNS and CDR2 SASEGT. The CDR3 spans 13 residues. The CDR3 sequence is CASSEISAYEQYF. CDR3 nucleotides: TGTGCCAGCAGTGAAATAAGCGCCTACGAGCAGTACTTC.

The chain links TRBV2 to TRBJ2-7, with D possibly matching TRBD1 (7 bases). CDR3 length: 13 residues. V was cut by 4 bases and J by 6 bases, with 13 bases left in between. Germline CDR1 is SNHLY and CDR2 is FYNNEI. DNA for the CDR3: TGTGCCAGCAGTGGAGATCAGGGGGGCGAGCAGTACTTC. Protein product: CASSGDQGGEQYF.

The chain uses TRBV30 and TRBJ1-1; D might be TRBD1 (6 bases). Germline V lookup: CDR1 GTSNPN, CDR2 SVGIG (reference sequence). The CDR3 consists of 13 residues. V gave up 4 bases and J gave up 4 bases, with 13 bases separating them. As DNA, the CDR3 is TGTGCCTGGATGCGGGGGCCGAGCACTGAAGCTTTCTTT. Protein product: CAWMRGPSTEAFF.

This clone was observed once. V usage is TRBV19 and J usage is TRBJ2-2; D not resolved. The CDR3 is 12 residues long. V lost 2 bases and J lost 6, with 4 bases in between. Germline CDR1 LNHDA, CDR2 SQIVND (reference sequence). In nucleotides, the CDR3 is TGTGCCAGTAGTATACGGGCCGGGGAGCTGTTTTTT. Amino acid sequence: CASSIRAGELFF. Supplemented by reference TRBV19 and TRBJ2-2, the full variable domain reads DGGITQSPKYLFRKEGQNVTLSCEQNLNHDAMYWYRQDPGQGLRLIYYSQIVNDFQKGDIAEGYSVSREKKESFPLTVTSAQKNPTAFYLCASSIRAGELFFGEGSRLTVL.

The J gene is TRBJ1-6, the V gene TRBV28, with 8 bases that match TRBD1. With 6 bases clipped from V and 7 bases from J, the junction kept 5 bases outside the gene matches. CDR3 length: 14 amino acids. The germline CDR1 and CDR2 sequences are MDHEN and SYDVKM. CDR3 protein: CASREQGENSPLHF. CDR3 in DNA: TGTGCCAGCAGGGAACAGGGGGAAAATTCACCCCTCCACTTT.

The V gene is TRBV19, the J gene TRBJ2-2, with 7 bases identical to TRBD1. CDR1 is LNHDA, CDR2 SQIVND, per germline (reference sequence). This CDR3 contains 15 residues. The J segment lost 0 bases and the V segment lost 3 bases, leaving 1 base of the junction unmatched. The CDR3 DNA sequence: TGTGCCAGTAGTATTGACAGGGCGAACACCGGGGAGCTGTTTTTT. As protein: CASSIDRANTGELFF.

J is TRBJ2-3 and V is TRBV18; 7 bases line up with TRBD1. Germline trimming cut 3 bases from V and 1 base from J; bases unmatched to any gene: 1. The CDR3 runs to 14 residues. In germline, CDR1 is KGHSH, CDR2 LQKENI. The CDR3, as DNA: TGTGCCAGCTCACCTGGACAGGGCACAGATACGCAGTATTTT. This codes for CASSPGQGTDTQYF.

The rearrangement joins TRBV6-6 to TRBJ2-1; possible D gene TRBD2, 6 bases. The CDR3 has 14 residues. V was trimmed by 5 bases and J by 5 bases, leaving 13 bases between them. Germline V gene data show CDR1 as MNHNY and CDR2 as SVGAGI (reference sequence). CDR3 in DNA: TGTGCCAGCAGTGCTTCTAGCGACCACAATGAGCAGTTCTTC. Amino acid sequence: CASSASSDHNEQFF.

V is TRBV25-1 and J is TRBJ2-7; a weak D match, TRBD1 (5 bases). This CDR3 contains 12 residues. CDR1 is MGHDK and CDR2 is SYGVNS in the germline V gene. Between the trimmed V and J ends, which lost 6 bases and 3 bases, there was a span of 9 bases. The CDR3 is CASRDKIYEQYF. The CDR3 bases are TGTGCCAGCAGGGACAAGATCTACGAGCAGTACTTC.

The chain carries TRBV6-1 and TRBJ1-4, with 10 bases lining up with TRBD1. In germline, CDR1 is MNHNS, CDR2 SASEGT. The CDR3 loop spans 14 amino acids. With 4 bases clipped from V and 8 bases from J, the junction kept 4 bases outside the gene matches. CDR3 coding DNA: TGTGCCAGCAGTGGACAGGGGGCTCGGGAAAAACTGTTTTTT. As protein: CASSGQGAREKLFF.

V is TRBV2 and J is TRBJ1-4, with 9 bases that match TRBD1. The CDR3 sequence is 15 residues long. Per the germline V gene, CDR1 is SNHLY and CDR2 is FYNNEI. The trim removed 6 bases at V and 8 bases at J, leaving 10 bases unmatched. CDR3 residues: CASRGLDRGSEKLFF. Written as DNA, the CDR3 is TGTGCCAGCAGGGGGCTCGACAGGGGGTCGGAAAAACTGTTTTTT.

V is TRBV7-7 and J is TRBJ2-2; maybe TRBD2 (6 bases). In germline, CDR1 is SSHAT, CDR2 FNYEAQ (reference sequence). CDR3 length: 15 residues. The CDR3 DNA is TGTGCTAGCTCCCTCAGACCTGGAGGGACCGGGGAGCTGTTTTTT. Encoded protein: CASSLRPGGTGELFF.

V is TRBV28 and J is TRBJ2-3; TRBD1 matches 7 bases. V shed 5 bases and J 2 bases; nucleotides not matched to a gene: 7. CDR1 and CDR2 (germline): MDHEN, SYDVKM. The CDR3 is made up of 15 amino acids. Here the CDR3 DNA reads TGTGCCAGCAGTACCGGGACAGACCCCACAGATACGCAGTATTTT. As protein: CASSTGTDPTDTQYF.

The chain links TRBV6-4 to TRBJ2-1; TRBD1 aligns across 7 bases. The V segment lost 5 bases and the J segment 6 bases; nucleotides outside the gene matches: 7. Germline loops: CDR1 MRHNA, CDR2 SNTAGT. CDR3 length: 14 residues. CDR3 protein: CASSPDTGVNEQFF. In nucleotides, the CDR3 is TGTGCCAGCAGTCCAGATACAGGGGTCAATGAGCAGTTCTTC.

The rearrangement uses TRBV7-6 and TRBJ2-3, with D hard to call. Germline V lookup: CDR1 SGHVS, CDR2 FNYEAQ. The germline V and J ends were trimmed by 5 bases and 8 bases, with 14 bases remaining between them. CDR3 length: 13 residues. CDR3 residues: CASSLEPFGTQYF. As DNA, the CDR3 is TGTGCCAGCAGCCTCGAACCCTTCGGTACGCAGTATTTT.

This rearrangement joins TRBV5-1 to TRBJ2-1, with 13 bases fitting TRBD2. The V gene end was trimmed by 1 base and the J gene end by 6 bases; junction bases not matched to a gene: 4. The germline CDR1 and CDR2 sequences are SGHRS and YFSETQ. The CDR3 runs to 16 residues. In DNA, the CDR3 is TGCGCCAGCAGCTTGACCGGACTAGCGGGAGTCAATGAGCAGTTCTTC. Residues: CASSLTGLAGVNEQFF.

The chain links TRBV28 to TRBJ1-1, with 7 bases identical to TRBD1. Germline lookup yields CDR1 MDHEN and CDR2 SYDVKM. Germline trimming cut 8 bases from V and 0 bases from J; bases unmatched to any gene: 12. The CDR3 length is 16 residues. CDR3 amino acids: CASLPPEGQMNTEAFF. The DNA of the CDR3 is TGTGCCAGCTTGCCGCCCGAGGGACAGATGAACACTGAAGCTTTCTTT.

The J gene is TRBJ2-3, the V gene TRBV28, with D maybe TRBD1 (5 bases). This CDR3 comprises 15 residues. Germline values: CDR1 MDHEN, CDR2 SYDVKM. V was pared by 5 bases and J by 5 bases, with 17 bases between. CDR3 in DNA: TGTGCCAGCAGTAAACAGGAATTTCCTCAAGATACGCAGTATTTT. Translated, it gives CASSKQEFPQDTQYF.